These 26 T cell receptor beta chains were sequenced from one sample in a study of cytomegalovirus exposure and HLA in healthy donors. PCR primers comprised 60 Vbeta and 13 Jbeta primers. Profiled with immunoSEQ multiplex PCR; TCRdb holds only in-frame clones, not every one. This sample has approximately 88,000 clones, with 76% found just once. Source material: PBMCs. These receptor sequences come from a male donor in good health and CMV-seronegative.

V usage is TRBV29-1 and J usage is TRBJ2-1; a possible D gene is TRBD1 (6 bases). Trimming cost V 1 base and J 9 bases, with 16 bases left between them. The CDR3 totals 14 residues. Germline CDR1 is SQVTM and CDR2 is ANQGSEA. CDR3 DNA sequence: TGCAGCGTTGAAGTAGGTCAGGGGTGGGGTGAGCAGTTCTTC. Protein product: CSVEVGQGWGEQFF.

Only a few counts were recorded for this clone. CDR3 bases: TGTGCCAGCAGCTCCAACCCCTACACAGATACGCAGTATTTT. Protein sequence: CASSSNPYTDTQYF. The chain has TRBV7-6 and TRBJ2-3; D uncertain. Germline V lookup: CDR1 SGHVS, CDR2 FNYEAQ. There are 14 residues in the CDR3. V was cut by 4 bases and J by 2 bases, with 10 bases left in between.

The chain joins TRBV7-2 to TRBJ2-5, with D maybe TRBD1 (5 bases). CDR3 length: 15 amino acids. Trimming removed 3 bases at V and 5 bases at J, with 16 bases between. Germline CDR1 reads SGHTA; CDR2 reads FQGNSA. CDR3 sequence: CASSLTGARRETQYF. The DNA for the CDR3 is TGTGCCAGCAGCTTGACTGGGGCCCGGCGGGAGACCCAGTACTTC.

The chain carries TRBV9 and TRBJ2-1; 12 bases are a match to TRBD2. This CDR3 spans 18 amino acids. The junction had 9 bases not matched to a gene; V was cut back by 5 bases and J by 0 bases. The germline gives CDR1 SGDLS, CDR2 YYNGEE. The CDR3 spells CASRALAGGFFSYNEQFF. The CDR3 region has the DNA TGTGCCAGCAGAGCCCTAGCGGGAGGGTTCTTCTCCTACAATGAGCAGTTCTTC.

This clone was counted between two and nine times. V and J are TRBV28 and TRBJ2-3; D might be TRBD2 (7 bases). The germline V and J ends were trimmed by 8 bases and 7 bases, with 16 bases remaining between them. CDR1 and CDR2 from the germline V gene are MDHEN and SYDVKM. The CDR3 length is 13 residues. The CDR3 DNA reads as TGTGCCAGCGGGGCGGGGGCCCCGTATACGCAGTATTTT. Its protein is CASGAGAPYTQYF.

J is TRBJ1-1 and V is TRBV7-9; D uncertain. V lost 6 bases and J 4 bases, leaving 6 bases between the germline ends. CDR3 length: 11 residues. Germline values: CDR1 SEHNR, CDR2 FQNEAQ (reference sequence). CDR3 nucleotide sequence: TGTGCCAGCAGGGTGGCCACTGAAGCTTTCTTT. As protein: CASRVATEAFF.

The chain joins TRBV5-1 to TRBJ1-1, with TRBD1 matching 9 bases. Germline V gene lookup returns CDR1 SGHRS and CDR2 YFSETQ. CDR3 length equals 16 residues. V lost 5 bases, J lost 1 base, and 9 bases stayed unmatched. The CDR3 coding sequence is TGCGCCAGCAGGAAAAATCCGGGACAGGGGAACACTGAAGCTTTCTTT. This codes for CASRKNPGQGNTEAFF.

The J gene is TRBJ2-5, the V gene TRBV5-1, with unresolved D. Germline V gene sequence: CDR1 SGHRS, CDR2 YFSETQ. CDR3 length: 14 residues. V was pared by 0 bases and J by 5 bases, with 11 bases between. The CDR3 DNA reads TGCGCCAGCAGCTTGGCTGCAGCGCTGGAGACCCAGTACTTC. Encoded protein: CASSLAAALETQYF.

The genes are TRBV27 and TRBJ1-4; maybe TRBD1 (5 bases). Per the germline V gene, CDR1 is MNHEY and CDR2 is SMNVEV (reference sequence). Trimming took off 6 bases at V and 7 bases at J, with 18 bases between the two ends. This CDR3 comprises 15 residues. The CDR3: CASSAGGAGGEKLFF. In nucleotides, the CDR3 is TGTGCCAGCAGCGCCGGCGGAGCCGGGGGTGAAAAACTGTTTTTT.

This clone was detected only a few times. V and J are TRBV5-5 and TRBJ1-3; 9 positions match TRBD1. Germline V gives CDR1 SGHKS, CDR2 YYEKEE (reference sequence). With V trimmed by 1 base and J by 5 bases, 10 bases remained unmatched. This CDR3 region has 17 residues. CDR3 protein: CASSLSVGQGGRNTIYF. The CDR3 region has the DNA TGTGCCAGCAGCTTGAGTGTGGGACAGGGAGGAAGAAACACCATATATTTT.

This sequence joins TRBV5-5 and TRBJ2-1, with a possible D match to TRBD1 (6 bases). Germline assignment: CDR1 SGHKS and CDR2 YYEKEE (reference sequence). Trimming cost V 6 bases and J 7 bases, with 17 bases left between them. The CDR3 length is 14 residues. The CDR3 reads CASTPTGPKNEQFF. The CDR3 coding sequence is TGTGCCAGCACCCCGACAGGACCGAAAAATGAGCAGTTCTTC. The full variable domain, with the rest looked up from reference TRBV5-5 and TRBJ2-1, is DAGVTQSPTHLIKTRGQQVTLRCSPISGHKSVSWYQQVLGQGPQFIFQYYEKEERGRGNFPDRFSARQFPNYSSELNVNALLLGDSALYLCASTPTGPKNEQFFGPGTRLTVL.

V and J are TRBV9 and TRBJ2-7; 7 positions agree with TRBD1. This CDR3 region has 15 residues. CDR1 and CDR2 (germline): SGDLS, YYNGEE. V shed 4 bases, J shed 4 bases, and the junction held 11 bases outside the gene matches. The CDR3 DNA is TGTGCCAGCAGCCCTCCCCCGGGACAGACTTACGAGCAGTACTTC. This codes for CASSPPPGQTYEQYF.

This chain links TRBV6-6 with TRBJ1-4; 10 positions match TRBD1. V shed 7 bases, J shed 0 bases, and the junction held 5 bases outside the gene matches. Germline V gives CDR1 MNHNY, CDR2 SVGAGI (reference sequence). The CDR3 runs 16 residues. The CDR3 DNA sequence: TGTGCCAGCATCCGGGACAGGGGTGCAACTAATGAAAAACTGTTTTTT. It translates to CASIRDRGATNEKLFF.

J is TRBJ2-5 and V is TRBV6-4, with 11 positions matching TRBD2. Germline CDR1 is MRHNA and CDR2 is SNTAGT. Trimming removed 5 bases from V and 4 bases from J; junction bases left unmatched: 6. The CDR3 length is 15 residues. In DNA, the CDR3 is TGTGCCAGCAGTAATGGGACTAGCGGACCAGAGACCCAGTACTTC. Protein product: CASSNGTSGPETQYF.

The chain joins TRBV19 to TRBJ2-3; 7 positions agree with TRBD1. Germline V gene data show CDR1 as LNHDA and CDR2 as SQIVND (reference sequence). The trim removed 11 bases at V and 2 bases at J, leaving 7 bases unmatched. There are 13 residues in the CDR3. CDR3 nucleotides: TGTGCCTCCATGGGACAGAACACAGATACGCAGTATTTT. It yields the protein CASMGQNTDTQYF.

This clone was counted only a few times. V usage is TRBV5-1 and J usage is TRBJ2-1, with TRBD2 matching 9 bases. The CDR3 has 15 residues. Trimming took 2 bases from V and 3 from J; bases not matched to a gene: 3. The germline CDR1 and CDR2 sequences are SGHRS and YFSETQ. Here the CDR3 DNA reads TGCGCCAGCAGCTTTAGCGGGGGCTTCTACAATGAGCAGTTCTTC. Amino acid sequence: CASSFSGGFYNEQFF.

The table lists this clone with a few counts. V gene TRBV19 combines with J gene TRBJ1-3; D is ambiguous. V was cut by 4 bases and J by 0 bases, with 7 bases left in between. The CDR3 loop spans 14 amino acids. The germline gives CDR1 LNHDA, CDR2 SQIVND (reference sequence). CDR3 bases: TGTGCCAGTAGTAGCCCGGGCTCTGGAAACACCATATATTTT. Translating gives CASSSPGSGNTIYF.

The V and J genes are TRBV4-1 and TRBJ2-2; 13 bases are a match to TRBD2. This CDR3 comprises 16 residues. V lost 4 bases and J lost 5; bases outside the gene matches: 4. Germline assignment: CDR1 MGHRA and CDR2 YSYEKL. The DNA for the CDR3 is TGCGCCAGCAGCCGCACTAGCGGGAGGGAGACCGGGGAGCTGTTTTTT. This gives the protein CASSRTSGRETGELFF.

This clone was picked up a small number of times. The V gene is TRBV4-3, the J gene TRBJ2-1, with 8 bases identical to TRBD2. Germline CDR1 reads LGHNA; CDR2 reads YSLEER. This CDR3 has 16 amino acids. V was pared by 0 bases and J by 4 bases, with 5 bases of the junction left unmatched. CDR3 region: CASSQDLGGGYNEQFF. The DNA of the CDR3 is TGCGCCAGCAGCCAAGATCTCGGGGGGGGGTACAATGAGCAGTTCTTC.

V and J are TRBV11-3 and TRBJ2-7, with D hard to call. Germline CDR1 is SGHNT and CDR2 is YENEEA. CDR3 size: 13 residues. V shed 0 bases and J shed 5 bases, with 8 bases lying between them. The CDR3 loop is CASSLDRQDEQYF. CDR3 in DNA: TGTGCCAGCAGCTTAGATCGTCAGGACGAGCAGTACTTC.

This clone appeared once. CDR3 in DNA: TGTGCCAGCAGTTTCCCCCACCAGGGCACCATATATTTT. Translation gives CASSFPHQGTIYF. The chain combines TRBV28 with TRBJ1-3, with D perhaps matching TRBD1 (5 bases). Germline V gene sequence: CDR1 MDHEN, CDR2 SYDVKM. The V and J ends lost 3 bases and 9 bases respectively, with 12 bases between them. The CDR3 loop spans 13 amino acids.

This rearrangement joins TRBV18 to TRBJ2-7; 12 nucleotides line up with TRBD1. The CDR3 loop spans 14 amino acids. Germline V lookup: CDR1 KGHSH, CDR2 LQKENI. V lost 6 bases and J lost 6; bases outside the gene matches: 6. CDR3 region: CASSSGTGGVEQYF. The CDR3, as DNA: TGTGCCAGCTCGTCCGGGACAGGGGGCGTCGAGCAGTACTTC. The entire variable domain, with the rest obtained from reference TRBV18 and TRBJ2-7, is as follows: NAGVMQNPRHLVRRRGQEARLRCSPMKGHSHVYWYRQLPEEGLKFMVYLQKENIIDESGMPKERFSAEFPKEGPSILRIQQVVRGDSAAYFCASSSGTGGVEQYFGPGTRLTVT.

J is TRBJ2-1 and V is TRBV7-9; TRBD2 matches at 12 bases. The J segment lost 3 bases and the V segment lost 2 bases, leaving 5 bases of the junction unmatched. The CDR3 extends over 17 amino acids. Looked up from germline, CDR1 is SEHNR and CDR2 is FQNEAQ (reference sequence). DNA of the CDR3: TGTGCCAGCAGCTTACAGGCTAGCGGGAGGGTCTACAATGAGCAGTTCTTC. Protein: CASSLQASGRVYNEQFF. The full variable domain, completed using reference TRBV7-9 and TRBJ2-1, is DTGVSQNPRHKITKRGQNVTFRCDPISEHNRLYWYRQTLGQGPEFLTYFQNEAQLEKSRLLSDRFSAERPKGSFSTLEIQRTEQGDSAMYLCASSLQASGRVYNEQFFGPGTRLTVL.

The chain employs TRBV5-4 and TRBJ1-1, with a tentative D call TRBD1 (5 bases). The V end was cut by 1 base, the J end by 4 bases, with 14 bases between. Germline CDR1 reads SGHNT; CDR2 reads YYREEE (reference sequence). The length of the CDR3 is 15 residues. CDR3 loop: CASSLSQGRSTEAFF. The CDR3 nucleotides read TGTGCCAGCAGCTTGTCTCAGGGTAGGAGCACTGAAGCTTTCTTT.

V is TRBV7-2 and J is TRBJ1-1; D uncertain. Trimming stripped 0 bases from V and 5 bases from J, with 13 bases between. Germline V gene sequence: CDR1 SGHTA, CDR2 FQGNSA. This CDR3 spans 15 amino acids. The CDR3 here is CASSLAAMASTEAFF. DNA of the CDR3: TGTGCCAGCAGCTTAGCCGCAATGGCCAGTACTGAAGCTTTCTTT. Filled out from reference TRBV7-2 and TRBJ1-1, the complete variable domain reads GAGVSQSPSNKVTEKGKDVELRCDPISGHTALYWYRQSLGQGLEFLIYFQGNSAPDKSGLPSDRFSAERTGGSVSTLTIQRTQQEDSAVYLCASSLAAMASTEAFFGQGTRLTVV.

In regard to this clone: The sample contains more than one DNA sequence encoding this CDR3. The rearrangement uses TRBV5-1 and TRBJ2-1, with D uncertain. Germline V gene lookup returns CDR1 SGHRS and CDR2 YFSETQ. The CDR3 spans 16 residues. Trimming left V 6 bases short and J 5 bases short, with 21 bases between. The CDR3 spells CASTIFDGGDNNEQFF. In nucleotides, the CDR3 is TGCGCCAGCACCATCTTTGACGGCGGAGATAACAATGAGCAGTTCTTC.